This passage covers 7 T cell receptor beta chains from one sample sequenced in a study of blood T cell repertoires in COVID-19 (dated by TCRdb to the early 2020s). The method was the immunoSEQ multiplex PCR assay. TCRdb obtained this table from immuneACCESS and retained in-frame rearrangements with V and J assigned. These tables miss some clones; where compared with another copy, unresolved V genes account for less than half of the shortfall, and the remainder is unexplained. The sample yields around 170,000 clones; 86% were counted once. Of the sample, about 9.6% is held by the ten largest clones. Sequenced: peripheral blood. Receptors originate from a man aged 45-60 years with active or convalescent COVID-19.

V gene TRBV30 combines with J gene TRBJ2-7; TRBD1 matches at 7 bases. Germline lookup yields CDR1 GTSNPN and CDR2 SVGIG (reference sequence). With 6 bases clipped from V and 1 base from J, the junction kept 3 bases outside the gene matches. This CDR3 has 12 amino acids. The CDR3 DNA reads TGTGCCTGCCGGGACAGATCCTACGAGCAGTACTTC. Its translation is CACRDRSYEQYF.

The V gene is TRBV7-6, the J gene TRBJ2-1; D is perhaps TRBD2 (5 bases). CDR3 length equals 16 residues. Trimming removed 1 base from V and 5 bases from J, with 15 bases in between. CDR1 and CDR2 from the germline V gene are SGHVS and FNYEAQ. CDR3 in DNA: TGTGCCAGCAGCTTAGAGGCGGTTAGCGCAGACAATGAGCAGTTCTTC. Translating gives CASSLEAVSADNEQFF.

The gene calls are TRBV29-1 and TRBJ2-5; 7 bases are a match to TRBD1. This CDR3 has 15 amino acids. Germline CDR1 and CDR2: SQVTM and ANQGSEA. The V and J ends lost 3 bases and 1 base, in that order; junction bases with no gene match: 8. The CDR3 loop reads CSVDNRDRLQETQYF. The CDR3 DNA sequence: TGCAGCGTTGACAACCGGGACAGACTCCAAGAGACCCAGTACTTC.

The V call is TRBV5-6, the J call TRBJ2-2; the D gene is possibly TRBD2 (6 bases). From germline, CDR1 is SGHDT and CDR2 YYEEEE. The CDR3 length is 14 residues. V shed 1 base and J shed 3 bases, with 7 bases lying between them. The CDR3 nucleotides are TGTGCCAGCAGCTTGTGGGGGGACACCGGGGAGCTGTTTTTT. It encodes CASSLWGDTGELFF. The full variable domain, in which reference TRBV5-6 and TRBJ2-2 provide the parts outside the CDR3, is DAGVTQSPTHLIKTRGQQVTLRCSPKSGHDTVSWYQQALGQGPQFIFQYYEEEERQRGNFPDRFSGHQFPNYSSELNVNALLLGDSALYLCASSLWGDTGELFFGEGSRLTVL.

J is TRBJ2-4 and V is TRBV6-5, with 10 bases fitting TRBD2. The CDR3 extends over 12 amino acids. CDR1 and CDR2 from the germline V gene are MNHEY and SVGAGI. V was clipped by 8 bases and J by 8 bases; unmatched bases: 3. The CDR3 DNA reads TGTGCCAGCGCTAGCGGGAGTTACATTCAGTACTTC. Translating it yields CASASGSYIQYF.

In its sample, this clone was seen a few times. The chain carries TRBV12-3 or TRBV12-4 and TRBJ1-2; D unclear. V lost 2 bases and J lost 0, with 4 bases in between. The CDR3 runs to 13 residues. CDR3 sequence reads: CASSLHANYGYTF. The CDR3 nucleotides are TGTGCCAGCAGTTTACATGCTAACTATGGCTACACCTTC.

The V and J genes are TRBV27 and TRBJ1-1, with 8 positions matching TRBD1. V lost 3 bases, J lost 4 bases, and 1 base stayed unmatched. The CDR3 is made up of 13 amino acids. In germline, CDR1 is MNHEY, CDR2 SMNVEV (reference sequence). CDR3 residues: CASSFDRGTEAFF. CDR3 DNA: TGTGCCAGCAGTTTCGACAGGGGCACTGAAGCTTTCTTT.